This is a list of T cell receptor beta chains from one sample in a study of cytomegalovirus exposure and HLA in healthy donors. TCRdb keeps only in-frame clones here, not all; method: immunoSEQ multiplex PCR. The repertoire consists of 250,000 to 350,000 clones, with approximately 90% occurring once and the leading ten covering 3.5% to 4.5%. The sequencing sample was made of PBMCs. The receptors shown here come from a man in his forties in good health and CMV-seropositive. Each CDR3 is given with its conserved first and last residue. The D gene is left open where the match is weak. The listing skips clone size in some rows; elsewhere it reads once, few, many or a size class.

d_call j_call v_call clone_size cdr3_aa cdr3_nt
NA TRBJ2-7 TRBV5-6 NA CASSDEQGAFYEQYF TGTGCCAGCAGTGACGAACAGGGCGCGTTCTACGAGCAGTACTTC
TRBD2 TRBJ2-1 TRBV19 NA CASRRLAGGGNEQFF TGTGCCAGCCGGCGACTAGCGGGAGGTGGCAATGAGCAGTTCTTC
TRBD1 TRBJ1-1 TRBV29-1 NA CSFIPGGFSNTEAFF TGCAGCTTCATTCCAGGGGGCTTTTCGAACACTGAAGCTTTCTTT
NA TRBJ2-5 TRBV5-1 NA CASSLEGEETQYF TGCGCCAGCAGCCTGGAGGGGGAAGAGACCCAGTACTTC
TRBD2 TRBJ2-7 TRBV4-3 NA CASSLVAGGPHEQYF TGCGCCAGCAGCCTCGTAGCGGGAGGCCCCCACGAGCAGTACTTC
TRBD1 TRBJ1-1 TRBV29-1 NA CSVVGQGRGTEAFF TGCAGCGTTGTGGGACAGGGGAGGGGCACTGAAGCTTTCTTT
TRBD1 TRBJ1-2 TRBV9 NA CASSVDLSGGDGYTF TGTGCCAGCAGCGTAGATTTGTCAGGGGGAGATGGCTACACCTTC
NA TRBJ2-5 TRBV14 NA CASSHPIRGGEETQYF TGTGCCAGCAGCCACCCCATCCGGGGCGGGGAAGAGACCCAGTACTTC
TRBD1 TRBJ2-7 TRBV6-5 NA CASRGTGGYEQYF TGTGCCAGCAGGGGGACAGGGGGCTACGAGCAGTACTTC
TRBD1 TRBJ2-7 TRBV27 NA CASSSGQDYEQYF TGTGCCAGCAGTTCGGGACAGGACTACGAGCAGTACTTC
TRBD2 TRBJ2-7 TRBV27 NA CASSLGTSGYEQYF TGTGCCAGCAGTCTCGGGACTAGCGGGTACGAGCAGTACTTC
TRBD2 TRBJ2-1 TRBV7-3 NA CASSLTSGGNEQFF TGTGCCAGCAGCTTGACTAGCGGGGGCAATGAGCAGTTCTTC
TRBD1 TRBJ1-2 TRBV28 NA CASSLWGDRSNYGYTF TGTGCCAGCAGTTTATGGGGGGACAGGTCTAACTATGGCTACACCTTC
NA TRBJ1-5 TRBV28 few CASSLSRVGQPQHF TGTGCCAGCAGTTTATCCAGGGTTGGTCAGCCCCAGCATTTT
NA TRBJ2-1 TRBV7-6 NA CASSLARGNEQFF TGTGCCAGCAGCTTAGCGCGGGGCAATGAGCAGTTCTTC
TRBD2 TRBJ2-1 TRBV19 once CASSSSGRAKRNEQFF TGTGCCAGTAGTAGTAGCGGGAGGGCCAAAAGGAATGAGCAGTTCTTC
TRBD2 TRBJ2-7 TRBV27 NA CASRGTSGTRYEQYF TGTGCCAGCAGGGGGACTAGCGGGACGAGGTACGAGCAGTACTTC
TRBD2 TRBJ2-1 TRBV4-1 NA CASSQPFPGTSGRAPFGNEQFF TGCGCCAGCAGCCAGCCATTCCCCGGGACTAGCGGGAGGGCCCCATTCGGTAATGAGCAGTTCTTC
NA TRBJ1-1 TRBV14 NA CASSRGSSEAFF TGTGCCAGCAGCCGAGGGTCCTCTGAAGCTTTCTTT
NA TRBJ2-5 TRBV13 NA CASSRLENTGDIQETQYF TGTGCCAGCAGCAGATTAGAAAATACAGGAGACATCCAAGAGACCCAGTACTTC
TRBD1 TRBJ2-5 TRBV7-8 NA CASSINRGRGETQYF TGTGCCAGCAGCATTAACAGGGGGCGCGGGGAGACCCAGTACTTC
TRBD1 TRBJ2-7 TRBV5-4 NA CASSPRQGSGAEQYF TGTGCCAGCAGCCCTCGACAGGGAAGCGGAGCCGAGCAGTACTTC
TRBD1 TRBJ1-5 TRBV12-5 few CASGSQPTGHQPQHF TGTGCTAGTGGTTCACAACCGACAGGGCATCAGCCCCAGCATTTT
TRBD1 TRBJ1-2 TRBV7-3 NA CASSPLGGEDYGYTF TGTGCCAGCAGCCCCCTAGGGGGCGAGGACTATGGCTACACCTTC
TRBD1 TRBJ2-7 TRBV10-1 once CASSSGTDEQYF TGCGCCAGCAGTTCCGGGACAGACGAGCAGTACTTC
NA TRBJ2-7 TRBV5-8 NA CASSLALVTNPYEQYF TGTGCCAGCAGCTTAGCTTTGGTCACCAACCCCTACGAGCAGTACTTC
NA TRBJ1-6 TRBV6-1 NA CASSEREQYPKSSYNSPLHF TGTGCCAGCAGTGAACGAGAACAGTACCCGAAGAGCTCCTATAATTCACCCCTCCACTTT
NA TRBJ1-5 TRBV27 NA CASNEGRGQPQHF TGTGCCAGCAATGAGGGTCGGGGTCAGCCCCAGCATTTT
TRBD1 TRBJ2-2 TRBV4-1 NA CASSTWTGGNGGTGELFF TGCGCCAGCAGCACATGGACAGGGGGCAATGGCGGCACCGGGGAGCTGTTTTTT
NA TRBJ1-1 TRBV5-1 NA CASSLGPLGQGTEAFF TGCGCCAGCAGCTTGGGGCCTCTGGGGCAGGGCACTGAAGCTTTCTTT
NA TRBJ1-2 TRBV2 NA CASTGPTNYGYTF TGTGCCAGTACAGGGCCGACTAACTATGGCTACACCTTC
TRBD1 TRBJ1-4 TRBV19 NA CASSRTGEGEKLFF TGTGCCAGTAGTAGGACAGGGGAAGGAGAAAAACTGTTTTTT
TRBD2 TRBJ2-5 TRBV9 NA CASSVASGRGETQYF TGTGCCAGCAGCGTAGCTAGCGGGAGGGGAGAGACCCAGTACTTC
NA TRBJ2-7 TRBV15 NA CATSRLSAYEQYF TGTGCCACCAGCAGGCTGTCTGCGTACGAGCAGTACTTC
TRBD2 TRBJ2-7 TRBV15 NA CATSRDGRAYEQYF TGTGCCACCAGCAGAGACGGGAGGGCCTACGAGCAGTACTTC
TRBD2 TRBJ2-1 TRBV5-5 once CASSLGAGELGQFF TGTGCCAGCAGCTTGGGAGCGGGAGAGCTCGGGCAGTTCTTC
TRBD2 TRBJ2-7 TRBV7-6 NA CASSPGTSGYEQYF TGTGCCAGCAGCCCGGGGACTAGCGGCTACGAGCAGTACTTC
NA TRBJ2-1 TRBV5-6 few CASSLLRDNEQFF TGTGCCAGCAGCTTACTCAGGGACAATGAGCAGTTCTTC
NA TRBJ1-2 TRBV9 once CASTSGVSDGYTF TGTGCCAGCACGTCCGGGGTATCAGATGGCTACACCTTC
TRBD2 TRBJ2-3 TRBV6-1 NA CASSEGTSGRTDTQYF TGTGCCAGCAGCGAAGGGACTAGCGGGAGGACAGATACGCAGTATTTT
TRBD1 TRBJ1-1 TRBV25-1 NA CASSDPLVQGGNTEAFF TGTGCCAGCAGTGACCCGTTGGTACAGGGGGGAAACACTGAAGCTTTCTTT
NA TRBJ2-3 TRBV19 NA CASRRLGATDTQYF TGTGCCAGTAGGAGACTAGGTGCCACAGATACGCAGTATTTT
NA TRBJ2-3 TRBV19 NA CASSIVAVGTDTQYF TGTGCCAGTAGTATTGTAGCGGTGGGCACAGATACGCAGTATTTT
TRBD1 TRBJ1-4 TRBV11-2 NA CASSRTGDREKLFF TGTGCCAGCAGCCGGACAGGGGACCGGGAAAAACTGTTTTTT
TRBD2 TRBJ2-2 TRBV5-6 NA CASSLAGVQTGELFF TGTGCCAGTTCATTAGCGGGAGTACAGACCGGGGAGCTGTTTTTT
TRBD1 TRBJ1-2 TRBV28 NA CASRPPLTGAGGDYTF TGTGCCAGCAGACCCCCATTGACAGGGGCCGGCGGCGACTACACCTTC
NA TRBJ1-5 TRBV27 NA CASSLPGRNQPQHF TGTGCCAGCAGTTTGCCGGGGAGGAATCAGCCCCAGCATTTT
NA TRBJ1-3 TRBV9 NA CASSVDSLSGNTIYF TGTGCCAGCAGCGTAGACAGCCTCTCTGGAAACACCATATATTTT
NA TRBJ2-7 TRBV30 NA CAWNPTRNEQYF TGTGCCTGGAACCCCACGCGGAACGAGCAGTACTTC